What follows describes a single T cell receptor (beta chain). Germline values: CDR1 DFQATT, CDR2 SNEGSKA (reference sequence). This CDR3 spans 17 amino acids. Trimming pared 1 base from V and 0 bases from J, leaving 18 bases between. This specimen comes from a study of blood T cells in healthy people across ages. Study overall: About one barcoded TCR beta cDNA was captured per two T cells.

PCR was performed a second time for about 6 to 12 cycles using a sample-barcoded 5' primer and a J-beta primer mix. A template-switch adaptor that had 12 random nucleotides put a tag on each cDNA molecule. TCRdb called the 5' RACE reads again in MiXCR, with one record for every CDR3 protein. Among 600,000 to 850,000 distinct CDR3 sequences listed, roughly 44% were seen once. Per sample, at least 5.5 micrograms of total RNA were extracted. The sample was blood. The chain employs TRBV20-1 and TRBJ1-1; a possible D gene is TRBD1 (6 bases). The source is a woman aged 60 to 75 in good health. DNA for the CDR3: TGCAGTGCTAGAGCGAGCGGGGGGGCCGTAGTGAACACTGAAGCTTTCTTT. Encoded protein: CSARASGGAVVNTEAFF.